This T cell receptor beta chain was identified in a study of identical twins. The CDR3 consists of 11 residues. With 5 bases removed from V and 10 bases from J, the gap between germline ends came to 9 bases. CDR1 is MDHEN, CDR2 SYDVKM, per germline. TCRdb reanalysed the 5' RACE reads using MiXCR and keeps one entry per CDR3 protein. This sample has hundreds of thousands of distinct CDR3 sequences, with over 8.5% found just once. The data were also submitted as part of a second study, on yellow fever vaccine responses in identical twins.

Sequencing was done on a sample of PBMCs. J is TRBJ2-1 and V is TRBV28; D is unresolved. This TCR came from a woman aged 18-30 years in good health. CDR3 in amino acids: CASSPYAEQFF. The CDR3 DNA is TGTGCCAGCAGTCCCTACGCGGAGCAGTTCTTC.